This T cell receptor beta chain was sequenced during a study of cytomegalovirus exposure and HLA in healthy donors. Primers included in the PCR were 60 Vbeta and 13 Jbeta primers. Profiling relied on immunoSEQ multiplex PCR, and the TCRdb table lists in-frame clones only, not all of them. Of under 110,000 clones listed, around three quarters are singletons. Study observations and caveats: V- and J-gene trimming in TCR beta was tied to a missense DCLRE1C variant by an analysis performed later. A cluster of highly shared sequence variants was likely a sequencing artifact. Relative to the approximately 670-donor mean, N-insertions were reportedly fewer in an Asian-associated ancestry cluster in a later analysis.

As concerns this clone: Its antigen is as yet unknown.

Trimming at V came to 5 bases and at J to 3 bases, leaving 7 bases not matched to a gene. CDR1 SEHNR and CDR2 FQNEAQ come from the germline V gene (reference sequence). This CDR3 spans 16 amino acids. The sample comprised PBMCs. This receptor was obtained from a man between 40 and 49 years old in good health and CMV-seronegative. This chain joins TRBV7-9 and TRBJ2-2; 9 bases are shared with TRBD1. CDR3 nucleotide sequence: TGTGCCAGCAGCCGCACAGGGGGCAAGGACACCGGGGAGCTGTTTTTT. Translated, it gives CASSRTGGKDTGELFF.